These T cell receptor beta chains were read from a single sample in a study of T cell changes during pregnancy in multiple sclerosis. The assay was immunoSEQ multiplex PCR, and TCRdb's table has in-frame clones only and misses some. Of approximately 39,000 clones in the sample, 92% were seen once. Sample: PBMCs (not recorded whether the cells were cultured). Every receptor here comes from a female donor with multiple sclerosis, enrolled in a pregnancy study. Both conserved end residues are part of each CDR3. D genes are given only for firm matches. Part of the rows lack a size; the others show once, few, many or a class for expanded clones.

V gene: TRBV9; D gene: .; clone size: .; J gene: TRBJ1-2; CDR3 protein: CASSAQIQGGRSYGYTF; CDR3 DNA: TGTGCCAGCAGCGCCCAAATACAAGGAGGACGGAGCTATGGCTACACCTTC
V gene: TRBV14; D gene: .; clone size: .; J gene: TRBJ1-2; CDR3 protein: CASSDGWGYTF; CDR3 DNA: TGTGCCAGCAGCGACGGTTGGGGCTACACCTTC
V gene: TRBV28; D gene: .; clone size: .; J gene: TRBJ1-5; CDR3 protein: CASTLDTGAQHF; CDR3 DNA: TGTGCCAGCACCCTCGACACGGGGGCCCAGCATTTT
V gene: TRBV7-2; D gene: .; clone size: .; J gene: TRBJ1-2; CDR3 protein: CASSLGQTYGYTF; CDR3 DNA: TGTGCCAGCAGCTTAGGACAGACCTATGGCTACACCTTC
V gene: TRBV29-1; D gene: .; clone size: .; J gene: TRBJ1-2; CDR3 protein: CSVSPQWGYTF; CDR3 DNA: TGCAGCGTTTCACCTCAATGGGGCTACACCTTC
V gene: TRBV27; D gene: .; clone size: .; J gene: TRBJ1-2; CDR3 protein: CASSLSFGVPSGYTF; CDR3 DNA: TGTGCCAGCAGTTTATCGTTTGGGGTCCCCTCCGGCTACACCTTC
V gene: TRBV30; D gene: TRBD1; clone size: .; J gene: TRBJ1-2; CDR3 protein: CAWSPRTGKSYGYTF; CDR3 DNA: TGTGCCTGGAGCCCTCGGACAGGGAAGAGCTATGGCTACACCTTC
V gene: TRBV2; D gene: TRBD2; clone size: .; J gene: TRBJ2-1; CDR3 protein: CASSERGLAGDEQFF; CDR3 DNA: TGTGCCAGCAGTGAGAGAGGACTAGCCGGCGATGAGCAGTTCTTC
V gene: TRBV5-6; D gene: TRBD1; clone size: .; J gene: TRBJ2-3; CDR3 protein: CASSRGQGAYTQYF; CDR3 DNA: TGTGCCAGCAGCCGCGGACAGGGGGCCTATACGCAGTATTTT
V gene: TRBV6-4; D gene: .; clone size: .; J gene: TRBJ1-1; CDR3 protein: CASSVSSTEAFF; CDR3 DNA: TGTGCCAGCAGTGTATCTAGCACTGAAGCTTTCTTT
V gene: TRBV7-9; D gene: .; clone size: .; J gene: TRBJ2-2; CDR3 protein: CASSLVLPGRVNTGELFF; CDR3 DNA: TGTGCCAGCAGCTTAGTTCTCCCGGGCAGAGTTAACACCGGGGAGCTGTTTTTT
V gene: TRBV7-2; D gene: .; clone size: .; J gene: TRBJ2-6; CDR3 protein: CASSPYQGGANVLTF; CDR3 DNA: TGTGCCAGCAGCCCATACCAGGGTGGGGCCAACGTCCTGACTTTC
V gene: TRBV18; D gene: .; clone size: .; J gene: TRBJ1-5; CDR3 protein: CASSPGRPDNQPQHF; CDR3 DNA: TGTGCCAGCTCACCAGGCAGACCGGACAATCAGCCCCAGCATTTT
V gene: TRBV7-2; D gene: TRBD2; clone size: .; J gene: TRBJ2-3; CDR3 protein: CASSDRLAGGLTDTQYF; CDR3 DNA: TGTGCCAGCAGCGACCGACTAGCGGGAGGCCTCACAGATACGCAGTATTTT
V gene: TRBV7-9; D gene: .; clone size: .; J gene: TRBJ2-5; CDR3 protein: CASSRTTQETQYF; CDR3 DNA: TGTGCCAGCAGCCGGACTACACAAGAGACCCAGTACTTC
V gene: TRBV9; D gene: .; clone size: .; J gene: TRBJ2-1; CDR3 protein: CASTSRIHNEQFF; CDR3 DNA: TGTGCCAGCACCTCCCGGATCCACAATGAGCAGTTCTTC
V gene: TRBV5-1; D gene: TRBD2; clone size: .; J gene: TRBJ2-1; CDR3 protein: CATRAGVSNEQFF; CDR3 DNA: TGCGCCACCCGGGCGGGAGTGAGCAATGAGCAGTTCTTC
V gene: TRBV5-1; D gene: TRBD2; clone size: .; J gene: TRBJ2-1; CDR3 protein: CASRSLAGEVNEQFF; CDR3 DNA: TGCGCCAGCAGGTCTCTAGCGGGAGAGGTTAATGAGCAGTTCTTC
V gene: TRBV9; D gene: TRBD1; clone size: .; J gene: TRBJ2-5; CDR3 protein: CASSPEDRGEETQYF; CDR3 DNA: TGTGCCAGCAGCCCAGAGGACAGGGGAGAAGAGACCCAGTACTTC
V gene: TRBV4-3; D gene: TRBD2; clone size: .; J gene: TRBJ2-5; CDR3 protein: CASSQGTSGETQYF; CDR3 DNA: TGCGCCAGCAGCCAGGGGACTAGCGGAGAGACCCAGTACTTC
V gene: TRBV9; D gene: TRBD1; clone size: .; J gene: TRBJ2-5; CDR3 protein: CASSRDGTGGGETQYF; CDR3 DNA: TGTGCCAGCAGCAGAGACGGGACAGGGGGCGGGGAGACCCAGTACTTC
V gene: TRBV2; D gene: TRBD1; clone size: .; J gene: TRBJ1-2; CDR3 protein: CASTRDRGSYGYTF; CDR3 DNA: TGTGCCAGCACTCGGGACAGGGGGTCCTATGGCTACACCTTC
V gene: TRBV28; D gene: .; clone size: once; J gene: TRBJ1-4; CDR3 protein: CASSSGDEKLFF; CDR3 DNA: TGTGCCAGCAGTTCCGGAGATGAAAAACTGTTTTTT
V gene: TRBV2; D gene: TRBD1; clone size: .; J gene: TRBJ1-2; CDR3 protein: CASSYGGDRGRGGYTF; CDR3 DNA: TGTGCCAGCAGTTATGGTGGGGACAGGGGGCGTGGTGGCTACACCTTC
V gene: TRBV27; D gene: .; clone size: .; J gene: TRBJ1-1; CDR3 protein: CASSPPDDTEAFF; CDR3 DNA: TGTGCCAGCAGTCCACCTGATGACACTGAAGCTTTCTTT
V gene: TRBV30; D gene: .; clone size: .; J gene: TRBJ1-1; CDR3 protein: CAWSPGRRGQAFF; CDR3 DNA: TGTGCCTGGAGTCCTGGACGGAGAGGACAAGCTTTCTTT
V gene: TRBV5-1; D gene: TRBD2; clone size: once; J gene: TRBJ2-7; CDR3 protein: CASSRLAGAIYEQYF; CDR3 DNA: TGCGCCAGCAGCCGACTAGCGGGAGCGATTTACGAGCAGTACTTC
V gene: TRBV19; D gene: .; clone size: .; J gene: TRBJ2-4; CDR3 protein: CASSTGAQGKNIQYF; CDR3 DNA: TGTGCCAGTAGTACAGGGGCCCAGGGCAAAAACATTCAGTACTTC
V gene: TRBV7-2; D gene: .; clone size: .; J gene: TRBJ2-6; CDR3 protein: CASSLAVSGANVLTF; CDR3 DNA: TGTGCCAGCAGCCTCGCCGTATCTGGGGCCAACGTCCTGACTTTC
V gene: TRBV10-1; D gene: TRBD2; clone size: .; J gene: TRBJ2-1; CDR3 protein: CASMRTSGSSEQFF; CDR3 DNA: TGCGCCAGCATGCGGACTAGCGGGAGTAGTGAGCAGTTCTTC
V gene: TRBV4-1; D gene: .; clone size: .; J gene: TRBJ1-2; CDR3 protein: CASSQDSDKHGYTF; CDR3 DNA: TGCGCCAGCAGCCAAGATTCCGATAAACATGGCTACACCTTC
V gene: TRBV7-9; D gene: .; clone size: .; J gene: TRBJ2-5; CDR3 protein: CASSLGRNGETQYF; CDR3 DNA: TGTGCCAGCAGCTTAGGAAGAAACGGAGAGACCCAGTACTTC
V gene: TRBV4-2; D gene: TRBD2; clone size: few; J gene: TRBJ2-1; CDR3 protein: CASSQEGTSGHNEQFF; CDR3 DNA: TGTGCCAGCAGCCAAGAGGGGACTAGCGGGCACAATGAGCAGTTCTTC
V gene: TRBV13; D gene: TRBD2; clone size: .; J gene: TRBJ2-1; CDR3 protein: CASSISGRGSYNEQFF; CDR3 DNA: TGTGCCAGCAGTATTAGCGGGAGGGGCTCCTACAATGAGCAGTTCTTC
V gene: TRBV4-2; D gene: .; clone size: once; J gene: TRBJ2-5; CDR3 protein: CASSQGTKQETQYF; CDR3 DNA: TGTGCCAGCAGCCAAGGGACTAAACAAGAGACCCAGTACTTC
V gene: TRBV5-1; D gene: .; clone size: .; J gene: TRBJ2-7; CDR3 protein: CASSTGTLTYEQYF; CDR3 DNA: TGCGCCAGCAGTACCGGGACACTGACCTACGAGCAGTACTTC
V gene: TRBV19; D gene: .; clone size: .; J gene: TRBJ2-7; CDR3 protein: CASSGGSYEQYF; CDR3 DNA: TGTGCCAGTAGTGGGGGTTCCTACGAGCAGTACTTC
V gene: TRBV29-1; D gene: .; clone size: .; J gene: TRBJ2-1; CDR3 protein: CSSSFYNEQFF; CDR3 DNA: TGCAGCTCAAGCTTCTACAATGAGCAGTTCTTC
V gene: TRBV10-3; D gene: .; clone size: once; J gene: TRBJ1-5; CDR3 protein: CAISQANQPQHF; CDR3 DNA: TGTGCCATCTCGCAGGCTAATCAGCCCCAGCATTTT
V gene: TRBV29-1; D gene: TRBD1; clone size: .; J gene: TRBJ2-3; CDR3 protein: CSAGTGSADTQYF; CDR3 DNA: TGCAGCGCCGGGACAGGGAGCGCAGATACGCAGTATTTT
V gene: TRBV29-1; D gene: .; clone size: .; J gene: TRBJ1-1; CDR3 protein: CSVSLKLGNTEAFF; CDR3 DNA: TGCAGCGTCAGCCTCAAATTAGGGAACACTGAAGCTTTCTTT
V gene: TRBV23-1; D gene: TRBD2; clone size: .; J gene: TRBJ2-4; CDR3 protein: CASSQLTSGRTKNIQYF; CDR3 DNA: TGCGCCAGCAGTCAATTAACTAGCGGGAGGACCAAAAACATTCAGTACTTC
V gene: TRBV28; D gene: .; clone size: .; J gene: TRBJ2-7; CDR3 protein: CASSLRYEQYF; CDR3 DNA: TGTGCCAGCAGTTTAAGGTACGAGCAGTACTTC
V gene: TRBV5-4; D gene: .; clone size: .; J gene: TRBJ2-7; CDR3 protein: CASSRRKGLPYEQYF; CDR3 DNA: TGTGCCAGCAGCCGTAGGAAGGGGTTGCCCTACGAGCAGTACTTC
V gene: TRBV6-1; D gene: .; clone size: .; J gene: TRBJ2-1; CDR3 protein: CASSEDTSSYNEQFF; CDR3 DNA: TGTGCCAGCAGTGAAGACACAAGCTCCTACAATGAGCAGTTCTTC
V gene: TRBV28; D gene: .; clone size: .; J gene: TRBJ1-1; CDR3 protein: CASMEFFKGITEAFF; CDR3 DNA: TGTGCCAGCATGGAGTTTTTTAAGGGGATCACTGAAGCTTTCTTT
V gene: TRBV19; D gene: TRBD2; clone size: .; J gene: TRBJ2-7; CDR3 protein: CASSARLAVTYEQYF; CDR3 DNA: TGTGCCAGTAGTGCCCGACTAGCGGTTACCTACGAGCAGTACTTC
V gene: TRBV30; D gene: TRBD2; clone size: .; J gene: TRBJ2-5; CDR3 protein: CAWSAGTSGETQYF; CDR3 DNA: TGTGCCTGGAGTGCGGGGACTAGCGGAGAGACCCAGTACTTC
V gene: TRBV1; D gene: .; clone size: .; J gene: TRBJ2-6; CDR3 protein: CTSRMDRLCKSRANVLTF; CDR3 DNA: TGCACCAGCAGAATGGACCGTTTGTGCAAAAGTCGGGCCAACGTCCTGACTTTC